The 26 T cell receptor beta chains listed next were all sequenced from one sample in a study of shared clonotypes between healthy human individuals. Clones were read by immunoSEQ multiplex PCR, and TCRdb kept only the in-frame ones, dropping some. Seen here are about 2 million clones, about 94% observed once, and the top ten hold 0.85% to 1.3%. CD45RO-negative, CCR7-selected cells formed the naive CD8 fraction, which excluded terminally differentiated effector memory CD45RA+ cells. Sequences were obtained from naive CD8+ T cells sorted from blood. These receptors were taken from a man younger than 30 in good health.

The chain uses TRBV13 and TRBJ2-2; 7 bases match TRBD1. Per germline, CDR1 PRHDT and CDR2 FYEKMQ (reference sequence). CDR3 length: 15 residues. The junction had 6 bases not matched to a gene; V was cut back by 4 bases and J by 4 bases. CDR3 DNA: TGTGCCAGCAGCTATACAGGGGAGCTCACCGGGGAGCTGTTTTTT. It specifies CASSYTGELTGELFF.

This rearrangement joins TRBV6-5 to TRBJ2-5, with a weak D call TRBD2 (6 bases). The CDR3 is 15 amino acids. CDR1 is MNHEY, CDR2 SVGAGI, per germline. V lost 4 bases to trimming and J lost 4 bases, with 16 bases between them. Written as DNA, the CDR3 is TGTGCCAGCAGTTCATCAGGAGGGCGCGGAGAGACCCAGTACTTC. Protein product: CASSSSGGRGETQYF.

Here the CDR3 reads CASSPTSGSTDTQYF. The CDR3 DNA is TGTGCCAGCAGCCCGACTAGCGGGAGTACAGATACGCAGTATTTT. The V call is TRBV21-1, the J call TRBJ2-3; the table's D call, TRBD2, was not checked against the DNA. TRBV21-1 is a pseudogene locus. The CDR3 totals 15 residues.

The chain uses TRBV9 and TRBJ2-2; D gene ambiguous. Trimming removed 1 base at V and 3 bases at J, with 4 bases between. The CDR3 is 13 residues long. The germline CDR1 and CDR2 sequences are SGDLS and YYNGEE. The CDR3 reads CASSVFHTGELFF. CDR3 coding DNA: TGTGCCAGCAGCGTATTTCACACCGGGGAGCTGTTTTTT. Complete variable domain (other parts from reference TRBV9 and TRBJ2-2): DSGVTQTPKHLITATGQRVTLRCSPRSGDLSVYWYQQSLDQGLQFLIQYYNGEERAKGNILERFSAQQFPDLHSELNLSSLELGDSALYFCASSVFHTGELFFGEGSRLTVL.

The chain couples TRBV14 to TRBJ2-3, with 8 bases matching TRBD1. The trim removed 4 bases at V and 4 bases at J, leaving 7 bases unmatched. The germline V gene encodes CDR1 SGHDN and CDR2 FVKESK. The CDR3 spans 15 residues. CDR3 nucleotides: TGTGCCAGCAGCCCAGGACAGGGTCGGGCAGATACGCAGTATTTT. It translates to CASSPGQGRADTQYF.

Details on this clone: Other DNA sequences of this sample code for an identical CDR3. The gene calls are TRBV11-2 and TRBJ1-2, with D perhaps TRBD1 (5 bases). Germline CDR1 and CDR2: SGHAT and FQNNGV. The CDR3 runs to 13 residues. V was trimmed by 4 bases and J by 4 bases, leaving 10 bases between them. The CDR3 DNA reads TGTGCCAGCAGCTCCGGGACCGTCTATGGCTACACCTTC. Amino acid sequence: CASSSGTVYGYTF.

This chain links TRBV6-6 with TRBJ2-5, with 7 bases identical to TRBD2. Germline CDR1 MNHNY, CDR2 SVGAGI (reference sequence). The CDR3 has 16 amino acids. The ends lost 5 bases at V and 2 bases at J; junction bases unmatched: 11. CDR3 in amino acids: CASSTRGGVPQETQYF. The CDR3 DNA is TGTGCCAGCAGTACCCGGGGAGGGGTGCCTCAAGAGACCCAGTACTTC.

This chain joins TRBV5-5 and TRBJ1-1, with 8 bases identical to TRBD1. Per the germline V gene, CDR1 is SGHKS and CDR2 is YYEKEE (reference sequence). This CDR3 is built from 16 residues. V trimming: 1 base; J trimming: 2 bases; junction bases outside the gene matches: 7. The CDR3 loop reads CASSLRAQGVNTEAFF. The CDR3 coding sequence is TGTGCCAGCAGCTTGCGGGCACAGGGGGTCAACACTGAAGCTTTCTTT.

This clone was seen only a few times. This CDR3 is also generated by other DNA sequences in the sample. The chain joins TRBV27 to TRBJ1-1, with D unclear. Germline V lookup: CDR1 MNHEY, CDR2 SMNVEV (reference sequence). This CDR3 contains 14 residues. The V and J ends lost 3 bases and 0 bases respectively, with 8 bases between them. The CDR3 protein is CASSFGGLNTEAFF. For the CDR3, the DNA is TGTGCCAGCAGTTTTGGCGGTTTGAACACTGAAGCTTTCTTT.

The gene calls are TRBV27 and TRBJ2-7; TRBD2 matches at 13 bases. The CDR3 contains 16 residues. The ends lost 4 bases at V and 2 bases at J; junction bases unmatched: 5. Germline assignment: CDR1 MNHEY and CDR2 SMNVEV (reference sequence). CDR3 amino acids: CASSSPLAGGTYEQYF. The CDR3 DNA follows: TGTGCCAGCAGTTCGCCACTAGCGGGGGGGACCTACGAGCAGTACTTC.

Concerning this clone itself: At the DNA level, this CDR3 is encoded by other sequences in the same sample as well. J is TRBJ2-4 and V is TRBV29-1; possible D gene TRBD2, 6 bases. Germline CDR1 and CDR2: SQVTM and ANQGSEA. This CDR3 has 15 amino acids. With 3 bases removed from V and 4 bases from J, the gap between germline ends came to 16 bases. The CDR3 coding sequence is TGCAGCGTTGAGGGGGGAGCGGGTTTGAAAAACATTCAGTACTTC. Translating gives CSVEGGAGLKNIQYF.

V is TRBV6-1 and J is TRBJ1-1, with a weak D call TRBD1 (5 bases). The length of the CDR3 is 13 residues. V lost 5 bases, J lost 5 bases, and 12 bases lay in between. Per germline, CDR1 MNHNS and CDR2 SASEGT. The CDR3 nucleotides are TGTGCCAGCAGTAAATGGGGCTCGACTGAAGCTTTCTTT. Translating it yields CASSKWGSTEAFF.

This clone was found once. The chain carries TRBV9 and TRBJ2-2; TRBD2 matches 8 bases. Unmatched junction bases numbered 8, after V lost 2 bases and J lost 5 bases. The CDR3 loop spans 16 amino acids. The germline V gene has CDR1 SGDLS and CDR2 YYNGEE. CDR3 loop: CASSVYTSGGTGELFF. CDR3 DNA: TGTGCCAGCAGCGTCTACACTAGCGGAGGGACCGGGGAGCTGTTTTTT.

In DNA, the CDR3 is TGTGCCAGCAGTGCGGACAGGATCCCCTCGGACTACGAGCAGTACTTC. Residues: CASSADRIPSDYEQYF. The chain has TRBV6-1 and TRBJ2-7; TRBD1 matches 7 bases. This CDR3 comprises 16 residues. V shed 4 bases and J 3 bases; nucleotides not matched to a gene: 12. Germline lookup yields CDR1 MNHNS and CDR2 SASEGT.

The count of this clone is one. The chain combines TRBV13 with TRBJ1-4; D perhaps matches TRBD1 (5 bases). Germline assignment: CDR1 PRHDT and CDR2 FYEKMQ (reference sequence). Trimming took off 3 bases at V and 4 bases at J, with 9 bases between the two ends. The length of the CDR3 is 14 residues. CDR3 DNA: TGTGCCAGCAGCTTGGGACCGAATAATGAAAAACTGTTTTTT. Protein: CASSLGPNNEKLFF.

This chain links TRBV6-5 with TRBJ2-3, with 8 bases matching TRBD2. V lost 4 bases, J lost 0 bases, and 6 bases stayed unmatched. In germline, CDR1 is MNHEY, CDR2 SVGAGI. The CDR3 has 16 amino acids. The chain's CDR3 is CASSSFSGESTDTQYF. As DNA, the CDR3 is TGTGCCAGCAGTTCATTTAGCGGGGAAAGCACAGATACGCAGTATTTT.

The V call is TRBV29-1, the J call TRBJ1-1; D gene uncertain. Germline V gene lookup returns CDR1 SQVTM and CDR2 ANQGSEA. The V gene lost 7 bases and the J gene lost 5 bases, with 20 bases spanning the gap. The CDR3 is 14 residues long. CDR3 loop: CSAPAGPVGTEAFF. CDR3 coding DNA: TGCAGCGCCCCAGCCGGTCCCGTGGGGACTGAAGCTTTCTTT.

The CDR3 coding sequence is TGTGCCAGCACCCTAGAGGTAGCGGGGTCACCCACAGATACGCAGTATTTT. Translated, it gives CASTLEVAGSPTDTQYF. This sequence joins TRBV9 and TRBJ2-3; 8 bases are a match to TRBD2. Trimming cost V 6 bases and J 2 bases; bases outside gene matches: 14. The CDR3 totals 17 residues. The germline gives CDR1 SGDLS, CDR2 YYNGEE.

The genes are TRBV6-5 and TRBJ2-1; 9 nucleotides line up with TRBD1. From germline, CDR1 is MNHEY and CDR2 SVGAGI. Germline trimming cut 4 bases from V and 2 bases from J; bases unmatched to any gene: 3. The CDR3 spans 15 residues. In DNA, the CDR3 is TGTGCCAGCAGTTCCGGGACAGGGCCCTACAATGAGCAGTTCTTC. This gives the protein CASSSGTGPYNEQFF.

Worth noting for this clone: Other DNA variants within this sample encode the same CDR3. This chain joins TRBV7-9 and TRBJ1-1; D remains unclear. The germline CDR1 and CDR2 sequences are SEHNR and FQNEAQ (reference sequence). V dropped 1 base and J dropped 8 bases, with 8 bases sitting between them. The CDR3 covers 12 residues. CDR3 amino acids: CASSLEGPEAFF. DNA of the CDR3: TGTGCCAGCAGCTTAGAGGGTCCGGAAGCTTTCTTT.

The gene calls are TRBV6-5 and TRBJ1-1; no clear D. V lost 11 bases and J lost 1, with 17 bases in between. The germline CDR1 and CDR2 sequences are MNHEY and SVGAGI. CDR3 length: 14 residues. The CDR3: CARRIVSSNTEAFF. CDR3 nucleotides: TGTGCCCGGCGTATAGTATCGTCGAACACTGAAGCTTTCTTT.

As to this clone: The same CDR3 is also encoded by other DNA sequences in this sample. V and J are TRBV6-1 and TRBJ2-1; TRBD2 matches 12 bases. Losses at the gene ends were 4 bases for V and 3 bases for J; bases not matched to a gene: 1. Germline loops: CDR1 MNHNS, CDR2 SASEGT. This CDR3 contains 15 residues. This CDR3 reads CASSVTSGGYNEQFF. CDR3 DNA sequence: TGTGCCAGCAGTGTGACTAGCGGGGGCTACAATGAGCAGTTCTTC.

This chain joins TRBV6-6 and TRBJ2-7; D perhaps matches TRBD1 (6 bases). The CDR3 is 12 residues long. With 8 bases removed from V and 4 bases from J, the gap between germline ends came to 12 bases. Germline V lookup: CDR1 MNHNY, CDR2 SVGAGI (reference sequence). The CDR3 reads CASAGTTYEQYF. DNA for the CDR3: TGTGCCAGCGCTGGGACAACATACGAGCAGTACTTC.

A note on this clone: At one end the junction does not follow the germline gene, possibly because of a read error. V and J are TRBV29-1 and TRBJ2-2, with D possibly called TRBD1 or TRBD2 (5 bases each). CDR3 length: 16 residues. Germline V gene lookup returns CDR1 SQVTM and CDR2 ANQGSEA. The CDR3 coding sequence is TGCAGCGTTGTGACGGGACCCGAAATCGAACACCGGGGAGCTGTTTTT. Its protein product is CSVVTGPEIEHRGAVF.

A single count supports this clone. The CDR3: CASSLLGYSNQPQHF. In DNA form, the CDR3 reads TGTGCCAGCAGCTTGCTGGGATATAGCAATCAGCCCCAGCATTTT. V and J are TRBV5-8 and TRBJ1-5; D not resolved. Trimming removed 1 base at V and 0 bases at J, with 8 bases between. The CDR3 is made up of 15 amino acids. Per the germline V gene, CDR1 is SGHTS and CDR2 is YDEGEE.

This clone showed up just once. This chain links TRBV9 with TRBJ1-4, with D unresolved. In germline, CDR1 is SGDLS, CDR2 YYNGEE. The ends were cut back, 1 base at V and 3 bases at J, with 10 bases in the middle. The CDR3 totals 15 residues. The CDR3 here is CASSVYPEPNEKLFF. The CDR3, as DNA: TGTGCCAGCAGCGTATACCCGGAACCTAATGAAAAACTGTTTTTT.